This T cell receptor (beta chain) came from a study of blood T cell repertoires in COVID-19. Overall study: Sites across the United States, Italy and Spain contributed samples from acute and convalescent COVID-19. Sources were T cells, B-cell-depleted T cells, or PBMCs; the material itself was cDNA or gDNA.

Methods used by the authors: Reference gene primer amplification gave nucleated cell count estimates. Generated by immunoSEQ multiplex PCR, the TCRdb table keeps only in-frame clones and is missing some. V, J and clone size reflect that table, while D and trimming were determined from the DNA. The data contain some 350,000 clones, 75% to 90% of them seen just once; the ten biggest clones take up about 6%. It was during active infection that Seattle patients were enrolled and then longitudinally followed. The CDR3 covers 11 residues. Germline V CDR1 and CDR2: MNHEY, SVGEGT. Trimming took 6 bases from V and 7 from J, leaving 6 bases between them.

The chain recombines TRBV6-2 or TRBV6-3 with TRBJ2-2, with unresolved D. The sequenced sample consisted of peripheral blood. The sequence was collected from a woman in her forties or fifties with COVID-19, enrolled during active disease. In DNA, the CDR3 is TGTGCCAGCAGGTACCACGGGGAGCTGTTTTTT. This sequence encodes CASRYHGELFF.